This section outlines one T cell receptor (beta chain) sequence together with its context. Its antigen remains undetermined. No clone much larger than this one lies a single base away; base qualities are absent. The data derive from a study of blood T cell repertoires in COVID-19 (dated by TCRdb to about 2020). About the investigation overall: Collaborator samples came from the United States, Italy and Spain and covered acute and convalescent phases of COVID-19. The material from the prospective study consisted of cDNA or gDNA derived from T cells, B-cell-depleted T cells, or PBMCs. Subjects who had been exposed to COVID-19, were actively infected with it, or had recovered from it provided the deeply sampled blood TCRbeta repertoires that made up the dataset. The repertoires were released in a freely available public database meant as a resource for research on the immune response to SARS-CoV-2. Samples came from the ongoing ImmuneRACE study (first 160 participants) plus 1,254 subjects from 6 global collaborators. The sample metadata nearly always contained a de-identified subject ID, COVID-19 status, age in years and sex. Where available, HLA class I and class II types were taken from metadata supplied by the sample provider and were not determined by assay-based typing.

What the authors observed across the whole study: Clinical and demographic metadata were provided uncurated, with the amount varying by source and participant.

The CDR3 covers 15 residues, taking in both the cysteine and the phenylalanine. Just the 45-base CDR3 DNA is kept, in frame starting at base 1. Trimming removed 3 bases from V and 4 bases from J; the gene matches leave 3 bases unexplained. The germline V gene gives CDR1 as ENHRY and CDR2 as SYGVKD. Whole blood was collected in K2EDTA tubes by collaborating institutions according to the institutions' own protocols. Collaborator samples were shipped for TCRbeta analysis as frozen whole blood, isolated PBMCs, or DNA extracted from either sample type. TCRbeta CDR3 regions were amplified from genomic DNA using the immunoSEQ Assay, a bias-controlled multiplex PCR. The authors' analysis ran thus. Within the assay, amplification of reference gene primers was used to estimate how many nucleated cells each sample contained. To quantify the absolute abundance of each unique TCRbeta CDR3 rearrangement, sequence reads were collapsed and filtered. Productive Simpson clonality was computed per sample as the square root of Simpson's diversity index over productive rearrangements. TCRdb limited this immuneACCESS table to in-frame rearrangements with V and J called. A share of clones is missing; checked studies link under half to unresolved V genes, and the rest is unexplained. From that table come the V and J calls and clone size; the DNA was used to work out D and trimming. The sample profile shows 110,000 to 150,000 clones; around 82% of them were found once. The ten largest clones represent about 3.9% of the sample.

This TCR came from a man aged 60 to 69 with acute or convalescent COVID-19. The V and J genes are TRBV10-3 and TRBJ1-3; 10 of the junction bases match TRBD1. The specimen sequenced was peripheral blood. The CDR3 in this case is CAISEGTGVGNTIYF. Read as DNA, the sequence is TGTGCCATCAGTGAAGGGACAGGGGTCGGAAACACCATATATTTT.